These T cell receptor beta chains were read from a single sample in a study of T cell responses to AZD1222 COVID-19 vaccine. Some clones are missing from TCRdb's copy, which holds only in-frame ones; the method was immunoSEQ multiplex PCR. The sample consists of approximately 150,000 clones, roughly 89% of them appearing once. This specimen consisted of peripheral blood, obtained 28 days after the second AZD1222 dose. All receptors derive from an adult who received the AZD1222 COVID-19 vaccine. The CDR3 runs from the conserved cysteine through the conserved F or W. The D gene is left open where the match is weak. Size tells how often a clone was seen (once, few, many) or the class of an expanded clone, and some rows leave it out.

D gene	V gene	clone size	J gene	CDR3 protein	CDR3 DNA
NA	TRBV10-1	few	TRBJ1-5	CASSESLEPQHF	TGCGCCAGCAGTGAGTCGTTGGAGCCCCAGCATTTT
NA	TRBV30	NA	TRBJ2-7	CAWSALAPHEQYF	TGTGCCTGGAGTGCCCTAGCACCCCACGAGCAGTACTTC
NA	TRBV18	NA	TRBJ1-1	CASSPRGPNTEAFF	TGTGCCAGCTCACCACGGGGACCGAACACTGAAGCTTTCTTT
TRBD2	TRBV3-1/TRBV3-2	NA	TRBJ2-1	CASSQNALAGVNEQFF	TGTGCCAGCAGCCAAAACGCGCTAGCGGGAGTTAATGAGCAGTTCTTC
TRBD2	TRBV4-1	NA	TRBJ2-7	CASSPVAGARSYEQYF	TGCGCCAGCAGCCCGGTAGCGGGAGCGCGATCCTACGAGCAGTACTTC
TRBD1	TRBV28	NA	TRBJ2-1	CASSPRGQLTYNEQFF	TGTGCCAGCAGCCCGAGGGGACAGCTTACCTACAATGAGCAGTTCTTC
NA	TRBV20-1	NA	TRBJ2-1	CSASKSSYNEQFF	TGCAGTGCTAGTAAAAGCTCCTACAATGAGCAGTTCTTC
TRBD2	TRBV12-5	NA	TRBJ2-2	CASGLRTSGSNTGELFF	TGTGCTAGCGGACTCCGTACTAGCGGCTCGAACACCGGGGAGCTGTTTTTT
NA	TRBV15	NA	TRBJ2-7	CATSRVRDSSYEQYF	TGTGCCACCAGCAGAGTCCGGGACTCATCCTACGAGCAGTACTTC
NA	TRBV27	NA	TRBJ2-5	CASSLSGTGWETQYF	TGTGCCAGCAGTTTATCAGGAACAGGGTGGGAGACCCAGTACTTC
NA	TRBV7-3	NA	TRBJ1-1	CASSSTGGVTEAFF	TGTGCCAGCAGCTCCACGGGTGGGGTCACTGAAGCTTTCTTT
NA	TRBV6-1	NA	TRBJ1-5	CASSEAWQVSQPQHF	TGTGCCAGCAGTGAAGCGTGGCAGGTTAGCCAGCCCCAGCATTTT
TRBD1	TRBV7-9	NA	TRBJ1-1	CASSLGWTGARDTEAFF	TGTGCCAGCAGCTTAGGGTGGACAGGAGCAAGGGACACTGAAGCTTTCTTT
NA	TRBV5-4	NA	TRBJ2-7	CASSLRDYEQYF	TGTGCCAGCAGCTTAAGGGACTACGAGCAGTACTTC
TRBD2	TRBV30	NA	TRBJ2-1	CAWSVRTGWGLAGGISYNEQFF	TGTGCCTGGAGTGTACGGACCGGCTGGGGACTAGCGGGAGGGATTTCCTACAATGAGCAGTTCTTC
NA	TRBV28	once	TRBJ1-5	CASSLPRETGDSNQPQHF	TGTGCCAGCAGTTTGCCAAGGGAGACGGGAGACAGCAATCAGCCCCAGCATTTT
NA	TRBV6-5	NA	TRBJ1-2	CASSWRRGSYGYTF	TGTGCCAGCAGTTGGAGAAGGGGTAGCTATGGCTACACCTTC
TRBD2	TRBV5-6	few	TRBJ2-7	CASSFKGGFGLAGGPRF	TGTGCCAGCAGCTTTAAGGGAGGATTTGGACTAGCGGGAGGGCCGCGATTC
TRBD2	TRBV6-6	NA	TRBJ2-1	CASSYSGTSDEQFF	TGTGCCAGCAGTTACTCCGGGACTAGCGATGAGCAGTTCTTC
NA	TRBV5-4	NA	TRBJ2-1	CASSLGQASSYNEQFF	TGTGCCAGCAGCTTGGGACAGGCGAGCTCCTACAATGAGCAGTTCTTC
TRBD1	TRBV5-4	NA	TRBJ1-1	CASSRGQGGMNTEAFF	TGTGCCAGCAGCAGGGGACAGGGAGGGATGAACACTGAAGCTTTCTTT
NA	TRBV7-8	NA	TRBJ1-5	CASSFTDGNQPQHF	TGTGCCAGCAGCTTCACCGATGGGAATCAGCCCCAGCATTTT
NA	TRBV7-9	NA	TRBJ1-2	CASSLDGGRNYGYTF	TGTGCCAGCAGCTTAGACGGGGGAAGAAACTATGGCTACACCTTC
NA	TRBV2	NA	TRBJ1-1	CASSENRRGKGGTEAFF	TGTGCCAGCAGTGAGAACAGACGAGGGAAAGGGGGCACTGAAGCTTTCTTT
NA	TRBV6-2/TRBV6-3	NA	TRBJ1-1	CASSLLLTVMNTEAFF	TGTGCCAGCAGCTTACTCTTGACAGTCATGAACACTGAAGCTTTCTTT
NA	TRBV29-1	NA	TRBJ2-4	CSVEDGTWRNIQYF	TGCAGCGTTGAAGATGGGACCTGGAGGAACATTCAGTACTTC
TRBD1	TRBV2	NA	TRBJ2-7	CASSGTGKTEQYF	TGTGCCAGCAGCGGGACAGGGAAGACCGAGCAGTACTTC
NA	TRBV7-2	NA	TRBJ1-2	CASSLGTGNYGYTF	TGTGCCAGCAGCTTAGGAACAGGGAACTATGGCTACACCTTC
NA	TRBV7-9	NA	TRBJ1-1	CASSLGAGLGAEAFF	TGTGCCAGCAGCTTAGGGGCTGGTTTGGGGGCTGAAGCTTTCTTT
TRBD1	TRBV15	few	TRBJ1-6	CATGTDYNSPLHF	TGTGCCACCGGGACAGATTATAATTCACCCCTCCACTTT
TRBD1	TRBV6-1	NA	TRBJ2-1	CASSASQGANGNEQFF	TGTGCCAGCAGTGCCTCACAGGGGGCGAACGGCAATGAGCAGTTCTTC
TRBD2	TRBV7-8	NA	TRBJ2-5	CASSSTSARETQYF	TGTGCCAGCAGCAGTACTAGCGCGAGAGAGACCCAGTACTTC
TRBD1	TRBV28	NA	TRBJ1-4	CASSSGQGGEKLFF	TGTGCCAGCAGTTCAGGACAGGGGGGCGAAAAACTGTTTTTT
NA	TRBV6-1	few	TRBJ2-2	CASSESRETGELFF	TGTGCCAGCAGTGAAAGTAGGGAAACCGGGGAGCTGTTTTTT
NA	TRBV11-3	NA	TRBJ1-4	CASSRGSQGEKLFF	TGTGCCAGCAGCCGGGGCAGCCAGGGTGAAAAACTGTTTTTT
NA	TRBV19	NA	TRBJ1-5	CASSPLQKDPLRLSNQPQHF	TGTGCCAGTAGTCCACTCCAAAAGGACCCGCTCCGACTAAGCAATCAGCCCCAGCATTTT
NA	TRBV6-5	NA	TRBJ2-5	CASRGAGRQETQYF	TGTGCCAGCAGAGGGGCGGGGAGACAAGAGACCCAGTACTTC
TRBD2	TRBV28	once	TRBJ2-1	CASSLFRVGTSGKYNEQFF	TGTGCCAGCAGTTTATTTAGAGTAGGAACTAGCGGGAAATACAATGAGCAGTTCTTC
TRBD2	TRBV4-3	NA	TRBJ2-1	CASSLTTSGKQFF	TGCGCCAGCAGCCTCACTACTAGCGGGAAGCAGTTCTTC
NA	TRBV7-2	NA	TRBJ1-6	CASSLRGQPLHF	TGTGCCAGCAGCTTACGGGGCCAACCCCTCCACTTT
TRBD2	TRBV6-5	NA	TRBJ2-1	CASSYGTSGSGNEQFF	TGTGCCAGCAGTTACGGGACTAGCGGGAGTGGCAATGAGCAGTTCTTC
TRBD1	TRBV18	NA	TRBJ2-7	CASSPPIQGAREQYF	TGTGCCAGCTCACCACCGATACAGGGGGCCCGCGAGCAGTACTTC
TRBD1	TRBV14	NA	TRBJ1-6	CASSQTGTGASPLHF	TGTGCCAGCAGCCAGACCGGGACAGGGGCTTCACCCCTCCACTTT
NA	TRBV7-8	NA	TRBJ1-4	CASSLVAGWGDEKLFF	TGTGCCAGCAGCTTAGTGGCAGGGTGGGGGGATGAAAAACTGTTTTTT
NA	TRBV9	NA	TRBJ2-3	CASSVGRDTQYF	TGTGCCAGCAGCGTTGGGAGGGATACGCAGTATTTT
NA	TRBV5-5	NA	TRBJ1-3	CASSLARGSGNTIYF	TGTGCCAGCAGCTTGGCGAGGGGCTCTGGAAACACCATATATTTT